A single sample is the source of the 30 T cell receptor beta chains below, sequenced in a study of blood T cell repertoires in COVID-19 (dated by TCRdb to about 2020). Library generation was performed with the immunoSEQ multiplex PCR assay. TCRdb carries this immuneACCESS record with in-frame sequences only. Its versions omit some clonotypes, under half of them owing to an unresolved V gene in the studies checked, with the rest unexplained. The sample profile shows 300,000 or so clones; 88% of them were found once. The top ten clones comprise roughly 7% of the sample. Material: peripheral blood. The receptors were sampled from a woman aged 25 to 39 who had recovered from COVID-19.

This clone was seen only a few times. The chain combines TRBV2 with TRBJ1-5; tentative D call: TRBD1 (5 bases). This CDR3 has 13 residues. V lost 7 bases to trimming and J lost 0 bases, with 7 bases between them. Germline-derived CDR1 and CDR2 are SNHLY and FYNNEI. CDR3 nucleotide sequence: TGTGCCAGCAACAGGATTAGCAATCAGCCCCAGCATTTT. Protein sequence: CASNRISNQPQHF.

The rearrangement links TRBV7-6 to TRBJ1-6; tentative D call: TRBD1 (5 bases). Germline V gives CDR1 SGHVS, CDR2 FNYEAQ. This CDR3 region has 14 residues. V was clipped by 4 bases and J by 6 bases, with 10 bases between them. CDR3 sequence reads: CASSSGDSNSPLHF. DNA for the CDR3: TGTGCCAGCAGCTCTGGAGACAGTAATTCACCCCTCCACTTT.

The V gene is TRBV15, the J gene TRBJ1-5; TRBD1 matches at 9 bases. The CDR3 covers 15 residues. The V gene's germline CDR1 is LNHNV and CDR2 YYDKDF (reference sequence). J was trimmed by 6 bases and V by 1 base; bases with no gene match: 4. In nucleotides, the CDR3 is TGTGCCACCAGCAGAGGGGGACAGGGCGGTCAGCCCCAGCATTTT. Translated, it gives CATSRGGQGGQPQHF.

The rearrangement uses TRBV15 and TRBJ2-1, with 8 bases matching TRBD2. The germline CDR1 and CDR2 sequences are LNHNV and YYDKDF (reference sequence). The CDR3 covers 17 residues. The V and J ends lost 0 bases and 2 bases, in that order; junction bases with no gene match: 6. The CDR3, as DNA: TGTGCCACCAGCAGAGATTTGATAGCGGGGACCTACAATGAGCAGTTCTTC. As protein: CATSRDLIAGTYNEQFF.

The chain uses TRBV30 and TRBJ2-1; possibly TRBD2 for D (7 bases). Trimming took off 2 bases at V and 7 bases at J, with 18 bases between the two ends. This CDR3 is built from 15 residues. CDR1 and CDR2 from the germline V gene are GTSNPN and SVGIG (reference sequence). For the CDR3, the DNA is TGTGCCTGGAGTTGGGGGCTAGCGGAGATAAATGAGCAGTTCTTC. Amino acid sequence: CAWSWGLAEINEQFF.

The rearrangement links TRBV9 to TRBJ1-5, with 8 bases matching TRBD1. This CDR3 comprises 17 residues. V was clipped by 0 bases and J by 0 bases; unmatched bases: 5. Germline CDR1 and CDR2: SGDLS and YYNGEE. This CDR3 reads CASSVGTGLYSNQPQHF. Here the CDR3 DNA reads TGTGCCAGCAGCGTAGGGACAGGGCTCTATAGCAATCAGCCCCAGCATTTT.

With regard to this clone: This same CDR3 is encoded by further DNA sequences in the sample. This chain connects TRBV7-3 to TRBJ2-3, with 8 bases identical to TRBD1. The CDR3 consists of 15 residues. The germline V gene has CDR1 SGHTA and CDR2 FQGTGA. The J segment lost 1 base and the V segment lost 2 bases, leaving 2 bases of the junction unmatched. This CDR3 reads CASSLGTGRTDTQYF. For the CDR3, the DNA is TGTGCCAGCAGCTTAGGGACAGGACGCACAGATACGCAGTATTTT.

V usage is TRBV19 and J usage is TRBJ2-7, with 13 nucleotides matching TRBD2. The CDR3 is 15 residues long. Germline CDR1 LNHDA, CDR2 SQIVND (reference sequence). With 5 bases clipped from V and 6 bases from J, the junction kept 7 bases outside the gene matches. CDR3 amino acids: CASSLGLAGAGEQYF. In nucleotides, the CDR3 is TGTGCCAGTAGTCTCGGACTAGCGGGGGCCGGCGAGCAGTACTTC.

The chain joins TRBV6-5 to TRBJ1-2, with D possibly being TRBD1 (6 bases). V was shortened by 6 bases and J by 7 bases, with 18 bases between the two germline ends. Looked up from germline, CDR1 is MNHEY and CDR2 is SVGAGI. This CDR3 spans 14 amino acids. In DNA, the CDR3 is TGTGCCAGCAGCCCCGGACAGTCAGTAGCTGGCTACACCTTC. Translating gives CASSPGQSVAGYTF.

This sequence joins TRBV4-2 and TRBJ2-3, with 10 positions matching TRBD2. Germline CDR1 reads LGHNA; CDR2 reads YNFKEQ. V lost 4 bases to trimming and J lost 5 bases; unmatched junction nucleotides: 6. The CDR3 has 15 residues. CDR3: CASSPGTSVGDTQYF. For the CDR3, the DNA is TGTGCCAGCAGCCCGGGGACTAGCGTCGGAGATACGCAGTATTTT.

The rearrangement links TRBV19 to TRBJ2-6; D is uncertain. Germline CDR1 reads LNHDA; CDR2 reads SQIVND (reference sequence). V lost 3 bases and J 1 base, leaving 7 bases between the germline ends. This CDR3 contains 15 residues. CDR3 region: CASSMLQSGANVLTF. CDR3 in DNA: TGTGCCAGTAGTATGTTGCAGTCTGGGGCCAACGTCCTGACTTTC.

This rearrangement joins TRBV7-9 to TRBJ2-1, with a possible D match to TRBD2 (5 bases). The CDR3 is made up of 15 amino acids. CDR1 SEHNR and CDR2 FQNEAQ come from the germline V gene (reference sequence). Trimming took 5 bases from V and 4 from J, leaving 15 bases between them. CDR3 sequence (DNA): TGTGCCAGCAGCCCCCGGACGGGAAAATACAATGAGCAGTTCTTC. Its translation is CASSPRTGKYNEQFF.

The rearrangement joins TRBV20-1 to TRBJ2-7, with a tentative D call TRBD1 (6 bases). The germline gives CDR1 DFQATT, CDR2 SNEGSKA (reference sequence). CDR3 size: 14 residues. V was cut by 3 bases and J by 0 bases, with 12 bases left in between. CDR3 coding DNA: TGCAGTGCTAGTGGGCAGGGGAACTCCTACGAGCAGTACTTC. This codes for CSASGQGNSYEQYF.

The chain carries TRBV7-8 and TRBJ1-2; 7 bases line up with TRBD1. Germline V gives CDR1 SGHVS, CDR2 FQNEAQ. CDR3 length: 13 amino acids. The junction had 3 bases not matched to a gene; V was cut back by 4 bases and J by 4 bases. This CDR3 reads CASSSRDSYGYTF. CDR3 in DNA: TGTGCCAGCAGCTCCCGGGACAGCTATGGCTACACCTTC.

This chain joins TRBV20-1 and TRBJ1-2; maybe TRBD1 (5 bases). CDR1 is DFQATT, CDR2 SNEGSKA, per germline (reference sequence). Trimming took off 3 bases at V and 6 bases at J, with 8 bases between the two ends. The CDR3 is 11 residues long. The CDR3 region is CSASAGNGYTF. The CDR3, as DNA: TGCAGTGCTAGCGCAGGGAATGGCTACACCTTC.

In DNA, the CDR3 is TGTGCCAGCAGCGAACAGGGGGATAATTCACCCCTCCACTTT. It yields the protein CASSEQGDNSPLHF. V gene TRBV9 combines with J gene TRBJ1-6; 8 positions match TRBD1. V lost 3 bases and J lost 5; bases outside the gene matches: 1. The V gene's germline CDR1 is SGDLS and CDR2 YYNGEE. The CDR3 runs 14 residues.

V usage is TRBV4-2 and J usage is TRBJ2-7; unclear D gene. Germline values: CDR1 LGHNA, CDR2 YNFKEQ. V lost 6 bases to trimming and J lost 3 bases, with 12 bases between them. This CDR3 has 13 amino acids. CDR3 loop: CASSENSNYEQYF. For the CDR3, the DNA is TGTGCCAGCAGTGAGAACTCTAACTACGAGCAGTACTTC.

The rearrangement joins TRBV7-6 to TRBJ2-2, with 8 bases that match TRBD2. This CDR3 has 14 amino acids. V lost 7 bases to trimming and J lost 1 base; unmatched junction nucleotides: 2. Germline V gives CDR1 SGHVS, CDR2 FNYEAQ. CDR3 residues: CASKSGGNTGELFF. The DNA for the CDR3 is TGTGCCAGCAAAAGCGGGGGGAACACCGGGGAGCTGTTTTTT.

The rearrangement uses TRBV14 and TRBJ2-3; tentative D call: TRBD2 (5 bases). This CDR3 contains 15 residues. Germline V CDR1 and CDR2: SGHDN, FVKESK. V was cut by 3 bases and J by 2 bases, with 12 bases left in between. The CDR3 coding sequence is TGTGCCAGCAGCCAGCCGGGGTCCCTCACAGATACGCAGTATTTT. Residues: CASSQPGSLTDTQYF.

This clone was found once. The rearrangement links TRBV10-3 to TRBJ2-5; 11 bases are shared with TRBD2. CDR1 and CDR2 (germline): ENHRY, SYGVKD. V was clipped by 4 bases and J by 2 bases; unmatched bases: 18. The CDR3 is made up of 20 amino acids. CDR3 bases: TGTGCCATCAGTGCGGTAGGGACCCGTCTAGCGGGGGGACCACAAGAGACCCAGTACTTC. Translation: CAISAVGTRLAGGPQETQYF.

The chain employs TRBV28 and TRBJ1-2, with D tentatively TRBD1 (6 bases). Germline V gives CDR1 MDHEN, CDR2 SYDVKM. The CDR3 consists of 13 residues. V was trimmed by 3 bases and J by 2 bases, leaving 7 bases between them. CDR3 nucleotides: TGTGCCAGCAGTTTTCAGGGGAACTATGGCTACACCTTC. Translation: CASSFQGNYGYTF.

The chain combines TRBV19 with TRBJ1-2, with D perhaps matching TRBD1 (6 bases). The CDR3 sequence is 14 residues long. V was pared by 7 bases and J by 2 bases, with 14 bases between. Germline lookup yields CDR1 LNHDA and CDR2 SQIVND (reference sequence). The DNA for the CDR3 is TGTGCCAGTACCTCGGGGGGGGCGAACTATGGCTACACCTTC. Amino acids: CASTSGGANYGYTF.

This chain connects TRBV7-9 to TRBJ1-6; TRBD1 is a possible D gene (5 bases). The V gene's germline CDR1 is SEHNR and CDR2 FQNEAQ (reference sequence). Trimming removed 4 bases at V and 7 bases at J, with 17 bases between. CDR3 length: 16 residues. CDR3 sequence: CASSSLAGTGNSPLHF. The CDR3 coding sequence is TGTGCCAGCAGCTCACTAGCCGGGACGGGGAATTCACCCCTCCACTTT.

The chain employs TRBV4-3 and TRBJ2-3; D is perhaps TRBD2 (5 bases). The CDR3 runs 14 residues. Germline CDR1 reads LGHNA; CDR2 reads YSLEER. V lost 0 bases and J 3 bases, leaving 7 bases between the germline ends. The DNA for the CDR3 is TGCGCCAGCAGCCAAGAGAGGGCAACAGATACGCAGTATTTT. Translation gives CASSQERATDTQYF.

The chain has TRBV3-1 (or the pseudogene TRBV3-2) and TRBJ2-2; the match to TRBD2 covers 10 bases. The length of the CDR3 is 18 residues. The germline gives CDR1 LGHDT, CDR2 YNNKEL (reference sequence). With 4 bases clipped from V and 1 base from J, the junction kept 9 bases outside the gene matches. This chain's CDR3 is CASSLHVTSGLNTGELFF. CDR3 bases: TGTGCCAGCAGCCTACACGTGACTAGCGGGTTGAACACCGGGGAGCTGTTTTTT.

This chain uses TRBV19 with TRBJ1-2, with 7 bases identical to TRBD1. The CDR3 has 15 amino acids. The germline V gene has CDR1 LNHDA and CDR2 SQIVND (reference sequence). Trimming removed 4 bases from V and 4 bases from J; junction bases left unmatched: 9. CDR3 DNA: TGTGCCAGTAGTACCACGACAGGGCAAGTCTATGGCTACACCTTC. Protein product: CASSTTTGQVYGYTF.

The chain is built from TRBV10-3 and TRBJ1-1; the D is unclear. This CDR3 is 13 amino acids long. V dropped 1 base and J dropped 7 bases, with 10 bases sitting between them. CDR1 and CDR2 from the germline V gene are ENHRY and SYGVKD. This chain's CDR3 is CAISELAANEAFF. Here the CDR3 DNA reads TGTGCCATCAGTGAGTTAGCCGCCAATGAAGCTTTCTTT.

This chain uses TRBV20-1 with TRBJ2-5; the match to TRBD2 covers 10 bases. The germline V gene encodes CDR1 DFQATT and CDR2 SNEGSKA (reference sequence). V lost 3 bases to trimming and J lost 10 bases; unmatched junction nucleotides: 17. The CDR3 consists of 16 residues. The chain's CDR3 is CSASSYAGTSVTNQYF. For the CDR3, the DNA is TGCAGTGCTAGTAGTTATGCTGGGACTAGCGTGACCAACCAGTACTTC.

This CDR3 is CASSLDRGSGTEAFF. CDR3 nucleotides: TGCGCCAGCAGCTTGGATCGGGGTTCGGGGACTGAAGCTTTCTTT. The V and J genes are TRBV5-1 and TRBJ1-1; D gene ambiguous. The CDR3 is 15 residues long. Trimming stripped 0 bases from V and 5 bases from J, with 14 bases between. Germline V gives CDR1 SGHRS, CDR2 YFSETQ.

The chain carries TRBV15 and TRBJ1-1, with D hard to call. V was pared by 5 bases and J by 7 bases, with 11 bases between. Germline lookup yields CDR1 LNHNV and CDR2 YYDKDF (reference sequence). This CDR3 has 12 residues. Here the CDR3 DNA reads TGTGCCACCAGCCCCTCGGGAGTTGAAGCTTTCTTT. Translating it yields CATSPSGVEAFF.